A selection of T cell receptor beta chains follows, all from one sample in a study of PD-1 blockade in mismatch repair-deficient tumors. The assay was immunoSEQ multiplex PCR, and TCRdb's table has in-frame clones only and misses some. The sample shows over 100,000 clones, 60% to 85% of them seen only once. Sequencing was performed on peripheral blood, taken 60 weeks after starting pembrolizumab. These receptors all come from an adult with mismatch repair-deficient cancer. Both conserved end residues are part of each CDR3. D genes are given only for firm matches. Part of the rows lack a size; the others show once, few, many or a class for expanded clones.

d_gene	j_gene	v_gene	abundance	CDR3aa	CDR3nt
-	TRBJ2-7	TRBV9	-	CASSEYGTPYEQYF	TGTGCCAGCAGCGAATACGGGACTCCCTACGAGCAGTACTTC
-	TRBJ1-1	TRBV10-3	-	CAIGGENTEAFF	TGTGCCATCGGCGGGGAGAACACTGAAGCTTTCTTT
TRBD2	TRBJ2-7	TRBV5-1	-	CASSTLAGGPSEQYF	TGCGCCAGCAGCACCTTAGCGGGAGGGCCCAGCGAGCAGTACTTC
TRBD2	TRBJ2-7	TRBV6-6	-	CASSYPTSGTPYEQYF	TGTGCCAGCAGTTACCCGACTAGCGGGACTCCCTACGAGCAGTACTTC
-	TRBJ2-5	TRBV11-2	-	CASSLERLTQYF	TGTGCCAGCAGCTTAGAGAGGCTCACCCAGTACTTC
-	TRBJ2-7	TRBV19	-	CASSISRAGRYEQYF	TGTGCCAGTAGTATATCCCGGGCGGGGCGATACGAGCAGTACTTC
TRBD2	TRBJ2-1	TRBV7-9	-	CASSQAAGGKGEQFF	TGTGCCAGCAGCCAAGCGGCGGGGGGCAAAGGCGAGCAGTTCTTC
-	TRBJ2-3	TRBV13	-	CASSSPGRDTQYF	TGTGCCAGCAGCTCCCCAGGGCGGGATACGCAGTATTTT
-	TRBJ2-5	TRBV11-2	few	CASSPRETQYF	TGTGCCAGCAGCCCAAGAGAGACCCAGTACTTC
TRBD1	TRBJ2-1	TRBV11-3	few	CASSLQGTGLYNEQFF	TGTGCCAGCAGCTTGCAGGGGACAGGGCTTTACAATGAGCAGTTCTTC
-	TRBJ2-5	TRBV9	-	CASSPTMWGSETQYF	TGTGCCAGCAGCCCTACTATGTGGGGGTCAGAGACCCAGTACTTC
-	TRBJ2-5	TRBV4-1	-	CASSQVPGSGETQYF	TGCGCCAGCAGCCAAGTTCCCGGGAGTGGAGAGACCCAGTACTTC
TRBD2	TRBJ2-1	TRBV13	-	CASSRTSGNNEQFF	TGTGCCAGCAGCCGGACTAGCGGAAACAATGAGCAGTTCTTC
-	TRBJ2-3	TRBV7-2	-	CASSFFTDTQYF	TGTGCCAGCAGCTTTTTCACAGATACGCAGTATTTT
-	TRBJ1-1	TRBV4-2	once	CASSQVTYTEAFF	TGTGCCAGCAGCCAAGTTACATATACTGAAGCTTTCTTT
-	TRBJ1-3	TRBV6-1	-	CASSVSGPTNTIYF	TGTGCCAGCAGTGTTTCAGGGCCGACAAACACCATATATTTT
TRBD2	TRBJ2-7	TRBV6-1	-	CASSEAPSGSYEQYF	TGTGCCAGCAGTGAAGCGCCTAGCGGGAGCTACGAGCAGTACTTC
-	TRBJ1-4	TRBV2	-	CASSAGAGRNEKLFF	TGTGCCAGCAGCGCTGGGGCAGGGAGAAATGAAAAACTGTTTTTT
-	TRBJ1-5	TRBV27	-	CASSLWGPNQPQHF	TGTGCCAGCAGTTTGTGGGGGCCCAATCAGCCCCAGCATTTT
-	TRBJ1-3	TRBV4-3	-	CASSQDHRPSGNTIYF	TGCGCCAGCAGCCAAGATCACAGACCCTCTGGAAACACCATATATTTT
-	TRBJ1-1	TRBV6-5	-	CASSKTMNTEAFF	TGTGCCAGCAGTAAGACAATGAACACTGAAGCTTTCTTT
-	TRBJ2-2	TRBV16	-	CASSQRDIANTGELFF	TGTGCCAGCAGCCAACGGGATATCGCGAACACCGGGGAGCTGTTTTTT
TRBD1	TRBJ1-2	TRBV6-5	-	CASGETGQGVDGYTF	TGTGCCAGCGGCGAGACGGGACAGGGGGTGGATGGCTACACCTTC
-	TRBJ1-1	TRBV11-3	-	CASDLLGGRAFF	TGTGCCAGTGACCTACTAGGGGGGAGAGCTTTCTTT
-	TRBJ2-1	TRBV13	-	CASSLGGPYNEQFF	TGTGCCAGCAGCTTAGGGGGACCCTACAATGAGCAGTTCTTC
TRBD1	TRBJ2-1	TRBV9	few	CASSVDRANEQFF	TGTGCCAGCAGCGTGGACAGGGCTAATGAGCAGTTCTTC
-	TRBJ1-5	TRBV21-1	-	CASTYNQPQHF	TGTGCCAGCACTTACAATCAGCCCCAGCATTTT
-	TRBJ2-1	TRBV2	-	CASSDSGNLEQFF	TGTGCCAGCTCCGACTCGGGGAACTTAGAGCAGTTCTTC
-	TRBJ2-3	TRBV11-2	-	CASSLDGGFTDTQYF	TGTGCCAGCAGCTTAGATGGGGGATTCACAGATACGCAGTATTTT
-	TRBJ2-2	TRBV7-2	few	CASISTRPGELFF	TGTGCCAGCATCTCTACCCGGCCCGGGGAGCTGTTTTTT
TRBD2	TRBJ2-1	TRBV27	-	CASSSLAGRNEQFF	TGTGCCAGCAGTTCACTAGCGGGAAGGAATGAGCAGTTCTTC
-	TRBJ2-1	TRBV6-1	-	CASSRGDPIYNEQFF	TGTGCCAGCTCCCGAGGGGACCCAATATACAATGAGCAGTTCTTC
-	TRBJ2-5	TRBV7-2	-	CASSLETRATETQYF	TGTGCCAGCAGCTTAGAGACCCGGGCTACAGAGACCCAGTACTTC
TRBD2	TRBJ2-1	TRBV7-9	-	CASNVAGGYNEQFF	TGTGCCAGCAACGTAGCGGGAGGGTACAATGAGCAGTTCTTC
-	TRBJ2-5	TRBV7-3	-	CASSVGRAETQYF	TGTGCCAGCAGCGTCGGAAGGGCGGAGACCCAGTACTTC
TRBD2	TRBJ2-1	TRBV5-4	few	CASSLQLADNEQFF	TGTGCCAGCAGCTTGCAGCTAGCGGACAATGAGCAGTTCTTC
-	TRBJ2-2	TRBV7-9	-	CASSLGGSGDGGELFF	TGTGCCAGCAGCTTAGGGGGAAGCGGTGATGGCGGGGAGCTGTTTTTT
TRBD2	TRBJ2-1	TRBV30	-	CAWASLSGRDDNEQFF	TGTGCCTGGGCGTCCCTTAGCGGGAGGGATGACAATGAGCAGTTCTTC
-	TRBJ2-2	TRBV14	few	CASSQSLRGELFF	TGTGCCAGCAGCCAATCACTGAGGGGGGAGCTGTTTTTT
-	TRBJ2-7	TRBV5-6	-	CASSLMRVEQYF	TGTGCCAGCAGCTTAATGAGGGTCGAGCAGTACTTC
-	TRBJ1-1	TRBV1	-	CTTPPRIDRGGAEAFF	TGCACCACCCCCCCCCGGATCGACAGGGGAGGAGCTGAAGCTTTCTTT
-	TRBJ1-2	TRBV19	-	CASSIDGLLPSHLNYGYTF	TGTGCCAGTAGTATAGATGGCCTATTACCAAGTCACCTGAACTATGGCTACACCTTC
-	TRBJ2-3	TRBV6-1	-	CASSEGHLSTDTQYF	TGTGCCAGCAGTGAGGGACACCTTAGCACAGATACGCAGTATTTT
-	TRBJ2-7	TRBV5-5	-	CASSFAGGSYEQYF	TGTGCCAGCAGCTTTGCGGGTGGCTCCTACGAGCAGTACTTC
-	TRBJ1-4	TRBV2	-	CASSGWGGPPELFF	TGTGCCAGCAGCGGGTGGGGCGGTCCACCTGAACTGTTTTTT
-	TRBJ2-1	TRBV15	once	CATRESSYNEQFF	TGTGCCACCCGTGAGAGCTCCTACAATGAGCAGTTCTTC
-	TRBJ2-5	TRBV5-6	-	CASSLGAETQYF	TGTGCCAGCAGCTTGGGGGCGGAGACCCAGTACTTC
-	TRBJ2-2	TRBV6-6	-	CASSFPVYTGELFF	TGTGCCAGCAGTTTTCCAGTCTACACCGGGGAGCTGTTTTTT
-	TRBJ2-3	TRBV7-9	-	CASSLDPGMADTQYF	TGTGCCAGCAGCTTAGATCCAGGGATGGCAGATACGCAGTATTTT
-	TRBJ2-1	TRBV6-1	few	CASSEMVEQFF	TGTGCCAGCAGTGAAATGGTTGAGCAGTTCTTC
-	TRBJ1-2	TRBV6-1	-	CASSEGVIYGYTF	TGTGCCAGCAGTGAAGGAGTTATCTATGGCTACACCTTC
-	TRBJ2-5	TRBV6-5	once	CASSYGDTSQETQYF	TGTGCCAGCAGTTACGGGGATACCTCCCAAGAGACCCAGTACTTC
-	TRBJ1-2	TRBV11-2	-	CASSFPGSYGYTF	TGTGCCAGCAGCTTCCCAGGGTCCTATGGCTACACCTTC
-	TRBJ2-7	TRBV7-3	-	CASSLVQGTYEQYF	TGTGCCAGCAGCTTGGTTCAAGGGACTTACGAGCAGTACTTC
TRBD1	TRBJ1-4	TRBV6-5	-	CASSSGQEKEKLFF	TGTGCCAGCAGTTCGGGACAGGAAAAGGAAAAACTGTTTTTT
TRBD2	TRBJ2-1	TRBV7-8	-	CASSPGLAGGNNEQFF	TGTGCCAGCAGCCCAGGACTAGCGGGAGGTAATAATGAGCAGTTCTTC
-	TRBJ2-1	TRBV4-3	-	CASSLRGGNEQFF	TGCGCCAGCAGCCTCAGGGGGGGCAATGAGCAGTTCTTC